This TCR beta chain was found in a study of identical twins. Study-wide points: A partial confounding effect on zero-insertion analyses could come from invariant MAIT and iNKT cells.

The V gene end was trimmed by 7 bases and the J gene end by 7 bases; junction bases not matched to a gene: 5. The CDR3 runs 13 residues. Germline V gene sequence: CDR1 SGHRS, CDR2 YFSETQ. The table lists this clonotype with many counts. Its target is not known. Unique molecular identifiers were present on the cDNA, which also gained a universal primer site by template switching. TCRdb re-derived calls from the 5' RACE reads in MiXCR, one entry per CDR3 protein. The top ten clones hold around 8% of a sample with 130,000 to 150,000 distinct CDR3 sequences, roughly 3.5% of them seen once. This TCR derives from a man aged 18 to 29 in good health. The specimen was memory T cells sorted from blood. The genes are TRBV5-1 and TRBJ2-1; 10 nucleotides line up with TRBD2. CDR3: CASAQREGNEQFF. In DNA form, the CDR3 reads TGCGCCAGCGCACAGCGGGAGGGTAATGAGCAGTTCTTC.